A single sample gave rise to the 26 T cell receptor beta chains below, sequenced in a study of shared clonotypes between healthy human individuals. Naive CD8 cells lacked CD45RO and underwent positive selection for CCR7, leaving out terminally differentiated effector memory CD45RA+ cells. Profiling relied on immunoSEQ multiplex PCR, and the TCRdb table lists in-frame clones only, not all of them. Of about 750,000 clones listed, around 92% are singletons. The sequenced sample was naive CD8+ T cells sorted from blood. The receptors stem from a man in his thirties or forties in good health.

The rearrangement joins TRBV28 to TRBJ2-7; 8 bases are shared with TRBD1. Germline V lookup: CDR1 MDHEN, CDR2 SYDVKM. CDR3 length equals 15 residues. Losses at the gene ends were 11 bases for V and 2 bases for J; bases not matched to a gene: 14. CDR3 sequence (DNA): TGTGCCGGCGGGACAGGAGTAGGGTCCCCCTACGAGCAGTACTTC. It yields the protein CAGGTGVGSPYEQYF.

The V and J genes are TRBV19 and TRBJ2-7; 11 bases fit TRBD2. Losses at the gene ends were 3 bases for V and 5 bases for J; bases not matched to a gene: 6. Germline V gives CDR1 LNHDA, CDR2 SQIVND (reference sequence). CDR3 length equals 15 residues. In DNA form, the CDR3 reads TGTGCCAGTAGTATGGGGACTAGCGGCAAGGACGAGCAGTACTTC. Translation gives CASSMGTSGKDEQYF.

This chain joins TRBV2 and TRBJ1-2; TRBD1 agrees at 10 bases. CDR1 is SNHLY, CDR2 FYNNEI, per germline. Trimming removed 10 bases from V and 5 bases from J; junction bases left unmatched: 10. The CDR3 is made up of 14 amino acids. The CDR3 sequence: CAIFRQGAKYGYTF. The CDR3 nucleotides read TGTGCCATCTTCCGACAGGGGGCAAAATATGGCTACACCTTC.

This clone has just one count. The chain carries TRBV7-9 and TRBJ2-1; 9 bases line up with TRBD2. This CDR3 region has 16 residues. After removal of 1 base from V and 5 bases from J, the junction contained 6 bases not matched to a gene. Germline V gene sequence: CDR1 SEHNR, CDR2 FQNEAQ (reference sequence). CDR3 sequence reads: CASSLVDSGSHNEQFF. The CDR3 DNA reads as TGTGCCAGCAGCTTAGTGGATAGCGGGAGTCACAATGAGCAGTTCTTC. Full variable domain (outside the CDR3, taken from reference TRBV7-9 and TRBJ2-1): DTGVSQNPRHKITKRGQNVTFRCDPISEHNRLYWYRQTLGQGPEFLTYFQNEAQLEKSRLLSDRFSAERPKGSFSTLEIQRTEQGDSAMYLCASSLVDSGSHNEQFFGPGTRLTVL.

As for this clone: The same CDR3 is also encoded by other DNA sequences in this sample. The chain joins TRBV7-9 to TRBJ2-7, with D hard to call. Germline CDR1 reads SEHNR; CDR2 reads FQNEAQ (reference sequence). Trimming shortened V by 3 bases and J by 2 bases, and 5 bases separated the two germline ends. The CDR3 is 12 amino acids. This CDR3 reads CASSFGPYEQYF. The CDR3 DNA is TGTGCCAGCAGCTTCGGCCCCTACGAGCAGTACTTC.

This rearrangement joins TRBV7-9 to TRBJ2-1; TRBD2 matches 14 bases. This CDR3 has 16 residues. Trimming at V came to 5 bases and at J to 10 bases, leaving 10 bases not matched to a gene. CDR1 is SEHNR and CDR2 is FQNEAQ in the germline V gene (reference sequence). The CDR3 region is CASSPRLAGGPGEQFF. In nucleotides, the CDR3 is TGTGCCAGCAGCCCGAGACTAGCGGGAGGGCCGGGGGAGCAGTTCTTC. The variable domain in full, with the rest retrieved from reference TRBV7-9 and TRBJ2-1, is DTGVSQNPRHKITKRGQNVTFRCDPISEHNRLYWYRQTLGQGPEFLTYFQNEAQLEKSRLLSDRFSAERPKGSFSTLEIQRTEQGDSAMYLCASSPRLAGGPGEQFFGPGTRLTVL.

The chain recombines TRBV7-3 with TRBJ2-5, with D perhaps matching TRBD2 (7 bases). CDR1 SGHTA and CDR2 FQGTGA come from the germline V gene. Trimming left V 5 bases short and J 1 base short, with 20 bases between. This CDR3 has 17 amino acids. The CDR3 is CASSPMDSRLAQETQYF. The CDR3 region has the DNA TGTGCCAGCAGCCCAATGGACAGTCGACTAGCCCAAGAGACCCAGTACTTC.

The chain combines TRBV10-1 with TRBJ2-7; D not certain. The CDR3 sequence is 14 residues long. The germline V and J ends were trimmed by 0 bases and 2 bases, with 8 bases remaining between them. CDR1 and CDR2 (germline): WNHNN, SYGVQD (reference sequence). The DNA for the CDR3 is TGCGCCAGCAGTGAGTCGGTGGCCCCCTACGAGCAGTACTTC. Translating gives CASSESVAPYEQYF.

The chain combines TRBV19 with TRBJ1-1; D remains ambiguous. This CDR3 spans 15 amino acids. CDR1 LNHDA and CDR2 SQIVND come from the germline V gene (reference sequence). Trimming left V 3 bases short and J 7 bases short, with 18 bases between. The CDR3 loop reads CASSINSFLSYEAFF. The CDR3 DNA reads as TGTGCCAGTAGTATTAACTCTTTCCTGAGTTATGAAGCTTTCTTT.

With respect to this clone: The sample carries other DNA sequences with the same CDR3. Here the CDR3 DNA reads TGTGCCAGTAGTATAGATGGGACTAGCGGCTCCTACGAGCAGTACTTC. Translation gives CASSIDGTSGSYEQYF. The rearrangement links TRBV19 to TRBJ2-7, with TRBD2 identical over 11 bases. V lost 0 bases and J lost 0; bases outside the gene matches: 1. This CDR3 is built from 16 residues. Germline loops: CDR1 LNHDA, CDR2 SQIVND (reference sequence).

This chain links TRBV27 with TRBJ2-1, with D unresolved. CDR3 length equals 15 residues. Germline lookup yields CDR1 MNHEY and CDR2 SMNVEV (reference sequence). V was shortened by 7 bases and J by 4 bases, with 17 bases between the two germline ends. Here the CDR3 reads CASKSTDRMYNEQFF. The CDR3 bases are TGTGCCAGCAAGAGCACAGATCGGATGTACAATGAGCAGTTCTTC.

The gene calls are TRBV27 and TRBJ1-6; no clear D gene. Germline CDR1 and CDR2: MNHEY and SMNVEV (reference sequence). This CDR3 region has 14 residues. V gave up 1 base and J gave up 6 bases, with 7 bases separating them. CDR3 sequence (DNA): TGTGCCAGCAGTTTATTAGGTAGTAATTCACCCCTCCACTTT. Its protein is CASSLLGSNSPLHF.

The V gene is TRBV29-1, the J gene TRBJ2-1; possible D gene TRBD2, 6 bases. Germline lookup yields CDR1 SQVTM and CDR2 ANQGSEA. The CDR3 covers 22 residues. V shed 6 bases and J shed 5 bases, with 41 bases lying between them. CDR3 region: CSVHLPPEIRDGGWGENNEQFF. DNA of the CDR3: TGCAGCGTACACCTTCCGCCGGAGATAAGGGACGGCGGGTGGGGGGAAAACAATGAGCAGTTCTTC.

The chain is built from TRBV10-3 and TRBJ2-3; D is possibly TRBD2 (5 bases). Germline-derived CDR1 and CDR2 are ENHRY and SYGVKD. With 4 bases removed from V and 1 base from J, the gap between germline ends came to 12 bases. This CDR3 region has 15 residues. The CDR3 DNA reads as TGTGCCATCAGTGCCCCCCTGGAGGGCACAGATACGCAGTATTTT. Translating it yields CAISAPLEGTDTQYF.

This chain joins TRBV5-6 and TRBJ2-6, with TRBD1 identical over 8 bases. CDR1 is SGHDT, CDR2 YYEEEE, per germline. With 0 bases clipped from V and 2 bases from J, the junction kept 7 bases outside the gene matches. The CDR3 contains 18 residues. The CDR3 reads CASSLAGQGKPGANVLTF. The CDR3 DNA reads TGTGCCAGCAGCTTGGCCGGACAGGGCAAGCCTGGGGCCAACGTCCTGACTTTC.

Points on this clone: Other DNA sequences in this sample translate to the same CDR3. The rearrangement joins TRBV5-5 to TRBJ2-7; D call uncertain. The V and J ends lost 5 bases and 0 bases respectively, with 6 bases between them. The CDR3 runs 12 residues. Germline CDR1 is SGHKS and CDR2 is YYEKEE (reference sequence). The CDR3 DNA follows: TGTGCCAGCAGTTTGAGCTCCTACGAGCAGTACTTC. It yields the protein CASSLSSYEQYF.

This clone was seen more than once but under ten times. The rearrangement uses TRBV16 and TRBJ1-2; D unclear. There are 11 residues in the CDR3. V shed 4 bases and J shed 7 bases, with 7 bases lying between them. Germline V gene lookup returns CDR1 KGHSY and CDR2 FQNENV. CDR3 protein: CASSLDTGYTF. In DNA form, the CDR3 reads TGTGCCAGCAGCCTAGACACTGGCTACACCTTC. The variable domain in full, with the rest retrieved from reference TRBV16 and TRBJ1-2, is GEEVAQTPKHLVRGEGQKAKLYCAPIKGHSYVFWYQQVLKNEFKFLISFQNENVFDETGMPKERFSAKCLPNSPCSLEIQATKLEDSAVYFCASSLDTGYTFGSGTRLTVV.

Of note for this clone: Other DNA sequences in this sample translate to the same CDR3. This chain links TRBV11-3 with TRBJ2-1, with D possibly called TRBD1 or TRBD2 (5 bases each). Germline lookup yields CDR1 SGHNT and CDR2 YENEEA. The CDR3 length is 15 residues. Trimming shortened V by 1 base and J by 0 bases, and 7 bases separated the two germline ends. The CDR3 region has the DNA TGTGCCAGCAGCTTAGCAGGGAGCTCCTACAATGAGCAGTTCTTC. Amino acids: CASSLAGSSYNEQFF.

The rearrangement uses TRBV4-3 and TRBJ2-7; TRBD2 is a possible D gene (6 bases). The V and J ends lost 4 bases and 4 bases respectively, with 11 bases between them. CDR3 size: 13 residues. Looked up from germline, CDR1 is LGHNA and CDR2 is YSLEER. DNA for the CDR3: TGCGCCAGCAGCCCGGGAGTGGGTTACGAGCAGTACTTC. It is translated as CASSPGVGYEQYF.

The chain carries TRBV5-6 and TRBJ1-5; the match to TRBD1 covers 9 bases. The length of the CDR3 is 17 residues. Germline V gene data show CDR1 as SGHDT and CDR2 as YYEEEE. V was pared by 1 base and J by 2 bases, with 7 bases of the junction left unmatched. Here the CDR3 DNA reads TGTGCCAGCAGCTTGTCGGGACAGGGACCCCGCAATCAGCCCCAGCATTTT. This gives the protein CASSLSGQGPRNQPQHF.

V and J are TRBV29-1 and TRBJ2-5; no firm D call. V was shortened by 6 bases and J by 5 bases, with 16 bases between the two germline ends. The V gene's germline CDR1 is SQVTM and CDR2 ANQGSEA. This CDR3 spans 13 amino acids. The CDR3 reads CSVEPQTGETQYF. For the CDR3, the DNA is TGCAGCGTAGAGCCTCAGACGGGTGAGACCCAGTACTTC.

The chain employs TRBV6-1 and TRBJ2-7, with 8 bases identical to TRBD1. Germline assignment: CDR1 MNHNS and CDR2 SASEGT. V was pared by 2 bases and J by 2 bases, with 14 bases of the junction left unmatched. The CDR3 is 18 amino acids. The DNA of the CDR3 is TGTGCCAGCAGTGAACCGTTGACACGGGACAGGACCCCCTACGAGCAGTACTTC. Amino acids: CASSEPLTRDRTPYEQYF.

The V call is TRBV28, the J call TRBJ2-2, with 13 positions matching TRBD2. Unmatched junction bases numbered 13, after V lost 5 bases and J lost 13 bases. CDR3 size: 16 residues. Germline V gene lookup returns CDR1 MDHEN and CDR2 SYDVKM. This CDR3 reads CASSAPGTSGNPLLFF. The CDR3 nucleotides read TGTGCCAGCAGTGCCCCCGGGACTAGCGGGAACCCCCTGCTGTTTTTT.

The rearrangement links TRBV7-9 to TRBJ1-1; no clear D gene. The V end lost 4 bases, the J end lost 4 bases, and 7 bases lay between the germline ends. The germline CDR1 and CDR2 sequences are SEHNR and FQNEAQ (reference sequence). This CDR3 is 12 amino acids long. Written as DNA, the CDR3 is TGTGCCAGCAGCTCGGGAGTCACTGAAGCTTTCTTT. It yields the protein CASSSGVTEAFF.

The gene calls are TRBV6-6 and TRBJ1-5, with 8 bases aligning to TRBD1. This CDR3 has 14 residues. V lost 6 bases, J lost 4 bases, and 5 bases stayed unmatched. Germline assignment: CDR1 MNHNY and CDR2 SVGAGI (reference sequence). CDR3 DNA: TGTGCCAGCAGGGTAGGACAGGGAAATCAGCCCCAGCATTTT. It specifies CASRVGQGNQPQHF.

The chain couples TRBV27 to TRBJ1-5; D is possibly TRBD1 (6 bases). Trimming shortened V by 6 bases and J by 7 bases, and 16 bases separated the two germline ends. Germline V gene data show CDR1 as MNHEY and CDR2 as SMNVEV (reference sequence). CDR3 length: 14 residues. The CDR3 DNA sequence: TGTGCCAGCAGCTCGGCAGGGGAGGTGCAGCCCCAGCATTTT. It yields the protein CASSSAGEVQPQHF.